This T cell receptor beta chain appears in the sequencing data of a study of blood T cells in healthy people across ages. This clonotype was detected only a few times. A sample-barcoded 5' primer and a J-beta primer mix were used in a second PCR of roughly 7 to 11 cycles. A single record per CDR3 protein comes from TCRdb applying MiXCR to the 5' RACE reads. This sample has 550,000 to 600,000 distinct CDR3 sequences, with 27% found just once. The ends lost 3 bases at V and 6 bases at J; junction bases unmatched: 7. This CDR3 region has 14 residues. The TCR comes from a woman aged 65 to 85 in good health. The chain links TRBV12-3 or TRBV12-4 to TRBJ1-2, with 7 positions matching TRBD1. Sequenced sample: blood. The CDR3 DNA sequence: TGTGCCAGCAGTTTGGCGACAGGGAAGCATGGCTACACCTTC. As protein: CASSLATGKHGYTF.